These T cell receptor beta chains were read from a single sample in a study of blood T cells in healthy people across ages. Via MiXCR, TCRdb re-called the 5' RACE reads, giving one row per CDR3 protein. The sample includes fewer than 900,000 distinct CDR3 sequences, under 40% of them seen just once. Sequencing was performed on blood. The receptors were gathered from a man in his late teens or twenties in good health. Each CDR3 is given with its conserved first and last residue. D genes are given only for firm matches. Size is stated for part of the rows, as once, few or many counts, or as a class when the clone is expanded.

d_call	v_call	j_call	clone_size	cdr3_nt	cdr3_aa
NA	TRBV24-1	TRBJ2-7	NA	TGTGCCACCGGTGATTTTACCAGGGAGTTGTCCTACGAGCAGTACTTC	CATGDFTRELSYEQYF
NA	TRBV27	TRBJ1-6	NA	TGTGCCAGCAGTTTCCCGAATTCACCCCCCCACTTT	CASSFPNSPPHF
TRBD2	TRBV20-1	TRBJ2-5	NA	TGCAGTGCCCTCCTACTAGCGAGGGAGACCCAGTACTTC	CSALLLARETQYF
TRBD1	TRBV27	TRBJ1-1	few	TGTGCCAGCAGTCTTCAACGCTACAGGGGAACGAGGACTGAAGCTTTCTTT	CASSLQRYRGTRTEAFF
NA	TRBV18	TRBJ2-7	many	TGTGCCAGCTCACCGTCTAACGGTTACGCCAGAACGAGCTCCTACGAGCAGTACTTC	CASSPSNGYARTSSYEQYF
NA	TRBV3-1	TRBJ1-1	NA	TGTGCCACCCAAGCAAGGGTTGGAACTGAAGCTTTCTTT	CATQARVGTEAFF
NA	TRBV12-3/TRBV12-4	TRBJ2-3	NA	TGTGCCAGCGGCGCAGATATGCAGTATTTT	CASGADMQYF
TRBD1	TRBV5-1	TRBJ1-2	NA	TGCGCCAGCAGCCCGGGGGATCCGGACAGGGCGCGTGGCTACACCTTC	CASSPGDPDRARGYTF
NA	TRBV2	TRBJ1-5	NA	TGTGCCAGCAGTGAACGGGATAGCGGCAATCAGCCCCAGCATTTT	CASSERDSGNQPQHF
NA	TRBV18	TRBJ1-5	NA	TGTGCCAGCGCACGGGCAGGGAGCGCTCAGCCCCAGCATTTT	CASARAGSAQPQHF
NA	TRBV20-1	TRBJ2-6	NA	TGCAGTGCTAGAGATCGGGGGCGTGGGACCAACGTCCTGACTTTC	CSARDRGRGTNVLTF
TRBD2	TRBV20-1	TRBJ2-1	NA	TGCAGTGCTAGAGCGGCTAGCGGGGATAGTGAGCAGTTCTTC	CSARAASGDSEQFF
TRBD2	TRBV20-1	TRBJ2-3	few	TGCAGTGCAAATCCTAGCGGTAGGCGGACGTCAGATACGCAGTATTTT	CSANPSGRRTSDTQYF
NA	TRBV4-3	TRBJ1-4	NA	TGCGCCAGCAGCCAAGGGGCGGGTACTAATGAAAAACTGTTTTTT	CASSQGAGTNEKLFF
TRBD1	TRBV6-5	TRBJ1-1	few	TGTGCCAGCAGCTCACTCGGACAGGGTTTCACTGAAGCTTTCTTT	CASSSLGQGFTEAFF
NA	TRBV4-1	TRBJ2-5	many	TGCGCCAGCAGTGAAGAGTTACGGGGCGGTTGGAATGAGAAAGAGACCCAGTACTTC	CASSEELRGGWNEKETQYF
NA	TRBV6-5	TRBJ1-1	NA	TGTGCCAGCAGCCAGGGGTGGTCCACTGAAGCTTTCTTT	CASSQGWSTEAFF
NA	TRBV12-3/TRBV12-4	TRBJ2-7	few	TGTGCCAGCAGTTCAAAAGGGGCAGTACGGGAGCAGTACTTC	CASSSKGAVREQYF
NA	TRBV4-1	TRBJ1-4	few	TGCGCCAGCAGCCAACCCAAACTAATCGAAGGGAAAAAAAAACTGTTTTTT	CASSQPKLIEGKKKLFF
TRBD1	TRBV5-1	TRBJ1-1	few	TGCGCCAGCAGCTTGGTGAGGACAGGGGGATTAACTGAAGCTTTCTTT	CASSLVRTGGLTEAFF
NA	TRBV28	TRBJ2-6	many	TGTGCCAGCAGTTTTTCGTGGGCCAACGTCCTGACTTTC	CASSFSWANVLTF
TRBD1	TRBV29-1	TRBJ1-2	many	TGCAGCGTTGAAGATGAGGGACAGGGAAGACCACTCTACACCTTC	CSVEDEGQGRPLYTF
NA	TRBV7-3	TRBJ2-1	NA	TGTGCCAGCAGCTCGAGTGGTGACAGCCCTTCCTACAATGAGCAGTTCTTC	CASSSSGDSPSYNEQFF
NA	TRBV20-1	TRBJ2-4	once	TGTAGTGCTAGTCGGGGGGCGATAATGAATGAGCAGTACTTC	CSASRGAIMNEQYF